Following are 22 T cell receptor beta chains from one sample sequenced in a study of beta chain features in type 1 diabetes. For these TCRs, the target antigens are not known. Whole-study findings and limits: All four CD4+ subsets of Type 1 diabetes patients contained TCRB CDR3s that were moderately but significantly shorter.

Isolated RNA was reverse transcribed in full, so expressed TCRB transcripts were sequenced. Libraries were prepared by immunoSEQ multiplex PCR; TCRdb keeps only in-frame clonotypes and omits some of them. The sample shows 500,000 to 650,000 clones, over 10% of them seen only once. Material for sequencing was naive CD4+ T cells from blood. All receptors come from a man aged 25 to 40 with type 1 diabetes.

The chain carries TRBV7-9 and TRBJ2-1, with D perhaps TRBD1 (5 bases). V lost 4 bases and J 7 bases, leaving 11 bases between the germline ends. CDR1 is SEHNR and CDR2 is FQNEAQ in the germline V gene (reference sequence). The CDR3 covers 13 residues. The CDR3 is CASSSQDKNEQFF. CDR3 in DNA: TGTGCCAGCAGCTCCCAGGACAAAAATGAGCAGTTCTTC.

The chain links TRBV7-8 to TRBJ1-2, with 7 bases lining up with TRBD1. Trimming at V came to 1 base and at J to 4 bases, leaving 6 bases not matched to a gene. CDR3 length: 15 residues. Germline V CDR1 and CDR2: SGHVS, FQNEAQ. The CDR3 nucleotides read TGTGCCAGCAGCTTAGGCGGACAGGCCCGCTATGGCTACACCTTC. Translated, it gives CASSLGGQARYGYTF.

This chain uses TRBV2 with TRBJ1-5; maybe TRBD1 (5 bases). The V gene's germline CDR1 is SNHLY and CDR2 FYNNEI. Trimming stripped 5 bases from V and 1 base from J, with 6 bases between. The CDR3 contains 13 residues. CDR3 nucleotide sequence: TGTGCCAGCAGTTGGGACAGCAATCAGCCCCAGCATTTT. Translated: CASSWDSNQPQHF.

This clone was detected a few times. The chain links TRBV29-1 to TRBJ1-2; 8 bases line up with TRBD1. The CDR3 is 13 amino acids. V gave up 0 bases and J gave up 8 bases; unmatched junction bases: 5. Looked up from germline, CDR1 is SQVTM and CDR2 is ANQGSEA. CDR3: CSVEETGVGGYTF. The CDR3 coding sequence is TGCAGCGTTGAAGAGACAGGGGTAGGGGGCTACACCTTC.

The chain is built from TRBV7-2 and TRBJ2-5; D perhaps matches TRBD2 (5 bases). The germline gives CDR1 SGHTA, CDR2 FQGNSA. V gave up 4 bases and J gave up 5 bases, with 14 bases separating them. The CDR3 is 14 amino acids. The CDR3 DNA follows: TGTGCCAGCAGCTCCCTTCCGGGGTACGAGACCCAGTACTTC. Amino acids: CASSSLPGYETQYF.

This clone has a handful of counts. The chain recombines TRBV10-3 with TRBJ1-6; D uncertain. The CDR3 is made up of 15 amino acids. In germline, CDR1 is ENHRY, CDR2 SYGVKD. The V and J ends lost 3 bases and 5 bases respectively, with 11 bases between them. CDR3 protein: CAISDRDGHNSPLHF. The CDR3 region has the DNA TGTGCCATCAGTGACCGAGACGGCCATAATTCACCCCTCCACTTT.

This clone was seen only a few times. This sample includes further DNA sequences coding for the same CDR3. The CDR3 protein is CSVGGQGTDTQYF. DNA of the CDR3: TGCAGCGTCGGAGGACAGGGCACAGATACGCAGTATTTT. The chain has TRBV29-1 and TRBJ2-3; 7 nucleotides match TRBD1. The CDR3 totals 13 residues. The germline gives CDR1 SQVTM, CDR2 ANQGSEA. V shed 6 bases, J shed 1 base, and the junction held 4 bases outside the gene matches.

The chain has TRBV18 and TRBJ1-1; D remains ambiguous. Trimming left V 3 bases short and J 1 base short, with 6 bases between. The germline gives CDR1 KGHSH, CDR2 LQKENI. The CDR3 is 13 amino acids. The CDR3 loop is CASSPSENTEAFF. The CDR3 DNA reads TGTGCCAGCTCACCGTCGGAGAACACTGAAGCTTTCTTT.

This clone has a handful of counts. The rearrangement links TRBV6-5 to TRBJ2-7, with D maybe TRBD2 (6 bases). V lost 5 bases and J lost 6, with 17 bases in between. This CDR3 is built from 14 residues. Germline V gene lookup returns CDR1 MNHEY and CDR2 SVGAGI. CDR3 sequence (DNA): TGTGCCAGCAGTAGTTTACCGGGAGACCTCGAGCAGTACTTC. Protein: CASSSLPGDLEQYF.

This sequence joins TRBV9 and TRBJ2-4; the match to TRBD1 covers 7 bases. CDR1 and CDR2 (germline): SGDLS, YYNGEE. This CDR3 has 15 amino acids. V lost 1 base to trimming and J lost 7 bases; unmatched junction nucleotides: 8. The CDR3 coding sequence is TGTGCCAGCAGCGTATTAGATGGGACAGCGAACATTCAGTACTTC. As protein: CASSVLDGTANIQYF.

In its sample, this clone was seen a few times. CDR3 nucleotides: TGTGCCAGCAGTGGGCCGAGGACAGCTCATGCTCACTCTGGGGCCAACGTCCTGACTTTC. Its protein is CASSGPRTAHAHSGANVLTF. This chain uses TRBV2 with TRBJ2-6, with D maybe TRBD1 (6 bases). With 4 bases removed from V and 0 bases from J, the gap between germline ends came to 22 bases. Germline loops: CDR1 SNHLY, CDR2 FYNNEI. The CDR3 sequence is 20 residues long. Drawing the rest from reference TRBV2 and TRBJ2-6, the complete variable domain is EPEVTQTPSHQVTQMGQEVILRCVPISNHLYFYWYRQILGQKVEFLVSFYNNEISEKSEIFDDQFSVERPDGSNFTLKIRSTKLEDSAMYFCASSGPRTAHAHSGANVLTFGAGSRLTVL.

This clone has just a few counts. The chain recombines TRBV6-5 with TRBJ1-5; 8 bases fit TRBD1. CDR1 and CDR2 from the germline V gene are MNHEY and SVGAGI. This CDR3 contains 14 residues. V lost 8 bases to trimming and J lost 3 bases; unmatched junction nucleotides: 6. CDR3 nucleotides: TGTGCCAGCGGGTCGGGACAGGCCAATCAGCCCCAGCATTTT. Amino acids: CASGSGQANQPQHF.

The chain combines TRBV5-4 with TRBJ2-7; TRBD2 matches 10 bases. CDR1 and CDR2 from the germline V gene are SGHNT and YYREEE (reference sequence). Trimming at V came to 0 bases and at J to 3 bases, leaving 12 bases not matched to a gene. The CDR3 is 18 residues long. This chain's CDR3 is CASSLGMRSSGGLYEQYF. CDR3 DNA sequence: TGTGCCAGCAGCTTGGGAATGCGGTCTAGCGGGGGCCTCTACGAGCAGTACTTC.

This clone occurred a few times. The chain uses TRBV7-9 and TRBJ1-2; perhaps TRBD1 as D (5 bases). The V end lost 1 base, the J end lost 7 bases, and 13 bases lay between the germline ends. Per the germline V gene, CDR1 is SEHNR and CDR2 is FQNEAQ (reference sequence). The CDR3 contains 14 residues. The CDR3 coding sequence is TGTGCCAGCAGCTTAGATGGCAGGGCGGTTGGCTACACCTTC. Translated: CASSLDGRAVGYTF. The variable domain in full, with the rest retrieved from reference TRBV7-9 and TRBJ1-2, is DTGVSQNPRHKITKRGQNVTFRCDPISEHNRLYWYRQTLGQGPEFLTYFQNEAQLEKSRLLSDRFSAERPKGSFSTLEIQRTEQGDSAMYLCASSLDGRAVGYTFGSGTRLTVV.

This chain connects TRBV11-3 to TRBJ2-3, with TRBD2 as a possible D gene (6 bases). The germline V gene has CDR1 SGHNT and CDR2 YENEEA. V lost 5 bases to trimming and J lost 1 base, with 10 bases between them. The CDR3 contains 14 residues. CDR3: CASSPVAGTDTQYF. DNA for the CDR3: TGTGCCAGCAGCCCGGTAGCGGGCACAGATACGCAGTATTTT.

This clone occurred a few times. The V and J genes are TRBV7-9 and TRBJ2-5, with D tentatively TRBD2 (7 bases). V lost 7 bases, J lost 5 bases, and 17 bases lay in between. This CDR3 contains 14 residues. CDR1 and CDR2 (germline): SEHNR, FQNEAQ (reference sequence). CDR3 amino acids: CASTQGGAGETQYF. The CDR3 DNA reads TGTGCCAGCACCCAAGGGGGGGCCGGGGAGACCCAGTACTTC.

V and J are TRBV28 and TRBJ2-1, with 7 bases lining up with TRBD1. CDR1 is MDHEN and CDR2 is SYDVKM in the germline V gene. V was clipped by 4 bases and J by 2 bases; unmatched bases: 8. This CDR3 has 16 residues. CDR3 residues: CASSSGQALAYNEQFF. The CDR3 coding sequence is TGTGCCAGCAGTTCTGGACAGGCATTGGCCTACAATGAGCAGTTCTTC.

This clone was detected a few times. The chain combines TRBV29-1 with TRBJ1-1; D unclear. The CDR3 covers 11 residues. CDR1 and CDR2 from the germline V gene are SQVTM and ANQGSEA. Trimming removed 3 bases at V and 2 bases at J, with 4 bases between. The CDR3 loop is CSVDTNTEAFF. The CDR3 nucleotides read TGCAGCGTTGATACTAACACTGAAGCTTTCTTT.

Concerning this clone: Its ends do not fully match the called genes, so a read error is possible. J is TRBJ1-2 and V is TRBV30; perhaps TRBD1 as D (5 bases). CDR3 length: 12 residues. Germline lookup yields CDR1 GTSNPN and CDR2 SVGIG (reference sequence). This CDR3 reads CARSVQVDGYTF. In DNA, the CDR3 is TGTGCCCGGAGTGTACAGGTGGATGGCTACACCTTC.

This clone was recorded a few times. The chain carries TRBV5-5 and TRBJ2-7; TRBD1 or TRBD2 may be the D gene (6 bases each). Germline V gene data show CDR1 as SGHKS and CDR2 as YYEKEE (reference sequence). CDR3 size: 14 residues. V was cut by 2 bases and J by 4 bases, with 13 bases left in between. CDR3 bases: TGTGCCAGCAGCTTTCGACAGGAGGGGTACGAGCAGTACTTC. Translating it yields CASSFRQEGYEQYF.

The sample holds a few counts of this clone. The chain links TRBV25-1 to TRBJ1-2, with D uncertain. The CDR3 is 11 residues long. Deletions cut 1 base from V and 13 bases from J, with 10 bases between. CDR1 and CDR2 from the germline V gene are MGHDK and SYGVNS. The CDR3, as DNA: TGTGCCAGCAGTGAATCCGAGGTCGCCACCTTC. Translated: CASSESEVATF.

The V gene is TRBV6-5, the J gene TRBJ2-7; D unresolved. V was pared by 5 bases and J by 2 bases, with 16 bases between. Germline lookup yields CDR1 MNHEY and CDR2 SVGAGI. The CDR3 loop spans 15 amino acids. The CDR3 bases are TGTGCCAGCAGTGCCGGACCGAAAGCTACCTACGAGCAGTACTTC. Its translation: CASSAGPKATYEQYF.